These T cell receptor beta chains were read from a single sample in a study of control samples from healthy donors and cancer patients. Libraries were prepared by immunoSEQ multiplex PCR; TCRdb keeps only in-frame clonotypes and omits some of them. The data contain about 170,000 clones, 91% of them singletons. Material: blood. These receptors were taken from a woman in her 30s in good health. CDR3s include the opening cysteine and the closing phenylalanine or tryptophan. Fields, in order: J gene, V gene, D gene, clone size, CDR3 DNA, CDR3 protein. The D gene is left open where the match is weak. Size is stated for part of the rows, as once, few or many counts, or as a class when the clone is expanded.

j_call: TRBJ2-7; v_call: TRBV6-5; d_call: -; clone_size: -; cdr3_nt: TGTGCCAGCAGTTACGGGGGCGAGCAGTACTTC; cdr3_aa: CASSYGGEQYF
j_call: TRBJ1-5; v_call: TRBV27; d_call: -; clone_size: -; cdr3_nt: TGTGCCAGCAGTTATGCCCCACAGGGTCAGCCCCAGCATTTT; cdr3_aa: CASSYAPQGQPQHF
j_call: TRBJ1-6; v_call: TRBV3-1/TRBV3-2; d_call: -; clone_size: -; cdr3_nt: TGTGCCAGCAGCCAAGATCGGGGGGCTCCACCCCTCCACTTT; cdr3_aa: CASSQDRGAPPLHF
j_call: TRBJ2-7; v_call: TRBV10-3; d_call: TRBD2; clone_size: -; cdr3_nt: TGTGCCATCAGCCCGACTAGCGGGAGCTACGAGCAGTACTTC; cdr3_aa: CAISPTSGSYEQYF
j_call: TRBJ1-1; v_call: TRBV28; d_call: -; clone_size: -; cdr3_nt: TGTGCCAGCAGCACAAACATGAACACTGAAGCTTTCTTT; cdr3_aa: CASSTNMNTEAFF
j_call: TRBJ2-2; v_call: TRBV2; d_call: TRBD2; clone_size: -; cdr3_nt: TGTGCCAGCTACCAGCGGGAGGGCCCCGGGGAGCTGTTTTTT; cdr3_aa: CASYQREGPGELFF
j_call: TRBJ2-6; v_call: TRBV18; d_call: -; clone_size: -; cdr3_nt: TGTGCCAGCTCACCACGGGACTCTGGGGCCAACGTCCTGACTTTC; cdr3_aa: CASSPRDSGANVLTF
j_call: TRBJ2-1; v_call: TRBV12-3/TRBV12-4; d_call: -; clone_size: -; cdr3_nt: TGTGCCAGCACCGAGGACAGTTACAATGAGCAGTTCTTC; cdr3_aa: CASTEDSYNEQFF
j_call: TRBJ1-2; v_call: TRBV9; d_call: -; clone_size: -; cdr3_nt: TGTGCCAGCAGCGTAGTTTCAGTGCCAACTAACTATGGCTACACCTTC; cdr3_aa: CASSVVSVPTNYGYTF
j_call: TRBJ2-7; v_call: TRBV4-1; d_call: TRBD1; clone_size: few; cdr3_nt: TGCGCCAGCAGCCACCCCCGGGACAGGGTGGGGGAGCAGTACTTC; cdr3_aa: CASSHPRDRVGEQYF
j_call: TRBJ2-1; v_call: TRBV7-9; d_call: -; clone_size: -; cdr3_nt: TGTGCCAGCAGCTTAGGGTCCGCCCAACAGTTCTTC; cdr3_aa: CASSLGSAQQFF
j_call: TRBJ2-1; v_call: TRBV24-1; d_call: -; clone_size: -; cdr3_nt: TGTGCCACCAGTATGGGGGGCGCGGGTTACAATGAGCAGTTCTTC; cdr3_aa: CATSMGGAGYNEQFF
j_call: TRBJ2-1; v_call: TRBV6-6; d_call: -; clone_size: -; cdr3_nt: TGTGCCAGCAGTTACTCGGGAAGCAATGAGCAGTTCTTC; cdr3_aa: CASSYSGSNEQFF
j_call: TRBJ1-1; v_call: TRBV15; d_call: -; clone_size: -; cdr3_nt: TGTGCCACCAGCAGCTTCTCCGACACTGAAGCTTTCTTT; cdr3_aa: CATSSFSDTEAFF
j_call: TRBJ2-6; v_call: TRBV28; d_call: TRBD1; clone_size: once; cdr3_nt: TGTGCCAGCAGTACAGGGGGCTCTGGGGCCAACGTCCTGACTTTC; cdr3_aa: CASSTGGSGANVLTF
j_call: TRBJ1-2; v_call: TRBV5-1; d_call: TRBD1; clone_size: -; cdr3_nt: TGCGCCAGCAGCTTGAGAGGCAGGGGGTCCGGCTACACCTTC; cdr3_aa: CASSLRGRGSGYTF
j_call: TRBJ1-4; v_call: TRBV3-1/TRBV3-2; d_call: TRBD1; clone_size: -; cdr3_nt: TGTGCCAGCAGCCGGGACAGGGTTGAAAAACTGTTTTTT; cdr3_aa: CASSRDRVEKLFF
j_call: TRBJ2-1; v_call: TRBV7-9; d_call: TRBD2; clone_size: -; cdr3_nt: TGTGCCAGCAGCTTCGCCGGGACTAGCAAGTTCTTC; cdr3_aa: CASSFAGTSKFF
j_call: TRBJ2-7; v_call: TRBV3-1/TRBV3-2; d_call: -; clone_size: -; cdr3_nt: TGTGCCAGCAGCGGGGACCTCTCCTACGAGCAGTACTTC; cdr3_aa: CASSGDLSYEQYF
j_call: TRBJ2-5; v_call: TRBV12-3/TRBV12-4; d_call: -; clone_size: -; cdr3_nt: TGTGCCAGCAGTTTAGGGGGGGCGGAGACCCAGTACTTC; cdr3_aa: CASSLGGAETQYF
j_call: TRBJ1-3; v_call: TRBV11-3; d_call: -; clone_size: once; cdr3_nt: TGTGCCAGCAGCTTAGGAAACACCATATATTTT; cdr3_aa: CASSLGNTIYF
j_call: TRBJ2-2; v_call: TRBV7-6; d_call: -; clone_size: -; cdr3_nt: TGTGCCAGCAGCTTATGGAACACCGGGGAGCTGTTTTTT; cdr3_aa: CASSLWNTGELFF
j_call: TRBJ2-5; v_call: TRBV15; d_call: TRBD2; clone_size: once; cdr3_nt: TGTGCCACCAGCAGAGATCGACGCGCGGCGGGGGGGCAAGAGACCCAGTACTTC; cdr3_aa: CATSRDRRAAGGQETQYF
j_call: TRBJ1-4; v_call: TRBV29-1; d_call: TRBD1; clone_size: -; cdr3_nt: TGCAGCGTTAATACAGGGGGCGGATCTAATGAAAAACTGTTTTTT; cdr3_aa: CSVNTGGGSNEKLFF
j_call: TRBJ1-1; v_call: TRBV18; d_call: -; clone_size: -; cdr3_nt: TGTGCCAGCTCACCACCAGGGCGGGCGAACACTGAAGCTTTCTTT; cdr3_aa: CASSPPGRANTEAFF
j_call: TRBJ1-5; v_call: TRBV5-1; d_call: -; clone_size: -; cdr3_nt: TGCGCCAGCAGCTTGGGGAGCGATCAGCCCCAGCATTTT; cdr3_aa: CASSLGSDQPQHF
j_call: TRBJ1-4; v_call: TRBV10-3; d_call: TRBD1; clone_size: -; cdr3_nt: TGTGCCATCAGTGAGCCCGGGACAGGGAAGGGGAATGAAAAACTGTTTTTT; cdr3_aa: CAISEPGTGKGNEKLFF
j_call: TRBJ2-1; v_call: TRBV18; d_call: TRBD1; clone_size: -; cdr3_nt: TGTGCCAGCTCACCAGGGCAGGGGGCCAATGAGCAGTTCTTC; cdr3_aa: CASSPGQGANEQFF
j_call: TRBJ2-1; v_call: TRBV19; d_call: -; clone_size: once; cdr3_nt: TGTGCCAGTAGTATATGGGGGGATGAGCAGTTCTTC; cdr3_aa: CASSIWGDEQFF
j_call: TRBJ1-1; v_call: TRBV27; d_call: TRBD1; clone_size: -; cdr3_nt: TGTGCCAGCAGTTTAGGGACAGACATGAACACTGAAGCTTTCTTT; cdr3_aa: CASSLGTDMNTEAFF
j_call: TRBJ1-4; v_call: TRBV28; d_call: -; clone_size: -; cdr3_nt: TGTGCCAGCACCCCCCGACAGTATAATGAAAAACTGTTTTTT; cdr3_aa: CASTPRQYNEKLFF